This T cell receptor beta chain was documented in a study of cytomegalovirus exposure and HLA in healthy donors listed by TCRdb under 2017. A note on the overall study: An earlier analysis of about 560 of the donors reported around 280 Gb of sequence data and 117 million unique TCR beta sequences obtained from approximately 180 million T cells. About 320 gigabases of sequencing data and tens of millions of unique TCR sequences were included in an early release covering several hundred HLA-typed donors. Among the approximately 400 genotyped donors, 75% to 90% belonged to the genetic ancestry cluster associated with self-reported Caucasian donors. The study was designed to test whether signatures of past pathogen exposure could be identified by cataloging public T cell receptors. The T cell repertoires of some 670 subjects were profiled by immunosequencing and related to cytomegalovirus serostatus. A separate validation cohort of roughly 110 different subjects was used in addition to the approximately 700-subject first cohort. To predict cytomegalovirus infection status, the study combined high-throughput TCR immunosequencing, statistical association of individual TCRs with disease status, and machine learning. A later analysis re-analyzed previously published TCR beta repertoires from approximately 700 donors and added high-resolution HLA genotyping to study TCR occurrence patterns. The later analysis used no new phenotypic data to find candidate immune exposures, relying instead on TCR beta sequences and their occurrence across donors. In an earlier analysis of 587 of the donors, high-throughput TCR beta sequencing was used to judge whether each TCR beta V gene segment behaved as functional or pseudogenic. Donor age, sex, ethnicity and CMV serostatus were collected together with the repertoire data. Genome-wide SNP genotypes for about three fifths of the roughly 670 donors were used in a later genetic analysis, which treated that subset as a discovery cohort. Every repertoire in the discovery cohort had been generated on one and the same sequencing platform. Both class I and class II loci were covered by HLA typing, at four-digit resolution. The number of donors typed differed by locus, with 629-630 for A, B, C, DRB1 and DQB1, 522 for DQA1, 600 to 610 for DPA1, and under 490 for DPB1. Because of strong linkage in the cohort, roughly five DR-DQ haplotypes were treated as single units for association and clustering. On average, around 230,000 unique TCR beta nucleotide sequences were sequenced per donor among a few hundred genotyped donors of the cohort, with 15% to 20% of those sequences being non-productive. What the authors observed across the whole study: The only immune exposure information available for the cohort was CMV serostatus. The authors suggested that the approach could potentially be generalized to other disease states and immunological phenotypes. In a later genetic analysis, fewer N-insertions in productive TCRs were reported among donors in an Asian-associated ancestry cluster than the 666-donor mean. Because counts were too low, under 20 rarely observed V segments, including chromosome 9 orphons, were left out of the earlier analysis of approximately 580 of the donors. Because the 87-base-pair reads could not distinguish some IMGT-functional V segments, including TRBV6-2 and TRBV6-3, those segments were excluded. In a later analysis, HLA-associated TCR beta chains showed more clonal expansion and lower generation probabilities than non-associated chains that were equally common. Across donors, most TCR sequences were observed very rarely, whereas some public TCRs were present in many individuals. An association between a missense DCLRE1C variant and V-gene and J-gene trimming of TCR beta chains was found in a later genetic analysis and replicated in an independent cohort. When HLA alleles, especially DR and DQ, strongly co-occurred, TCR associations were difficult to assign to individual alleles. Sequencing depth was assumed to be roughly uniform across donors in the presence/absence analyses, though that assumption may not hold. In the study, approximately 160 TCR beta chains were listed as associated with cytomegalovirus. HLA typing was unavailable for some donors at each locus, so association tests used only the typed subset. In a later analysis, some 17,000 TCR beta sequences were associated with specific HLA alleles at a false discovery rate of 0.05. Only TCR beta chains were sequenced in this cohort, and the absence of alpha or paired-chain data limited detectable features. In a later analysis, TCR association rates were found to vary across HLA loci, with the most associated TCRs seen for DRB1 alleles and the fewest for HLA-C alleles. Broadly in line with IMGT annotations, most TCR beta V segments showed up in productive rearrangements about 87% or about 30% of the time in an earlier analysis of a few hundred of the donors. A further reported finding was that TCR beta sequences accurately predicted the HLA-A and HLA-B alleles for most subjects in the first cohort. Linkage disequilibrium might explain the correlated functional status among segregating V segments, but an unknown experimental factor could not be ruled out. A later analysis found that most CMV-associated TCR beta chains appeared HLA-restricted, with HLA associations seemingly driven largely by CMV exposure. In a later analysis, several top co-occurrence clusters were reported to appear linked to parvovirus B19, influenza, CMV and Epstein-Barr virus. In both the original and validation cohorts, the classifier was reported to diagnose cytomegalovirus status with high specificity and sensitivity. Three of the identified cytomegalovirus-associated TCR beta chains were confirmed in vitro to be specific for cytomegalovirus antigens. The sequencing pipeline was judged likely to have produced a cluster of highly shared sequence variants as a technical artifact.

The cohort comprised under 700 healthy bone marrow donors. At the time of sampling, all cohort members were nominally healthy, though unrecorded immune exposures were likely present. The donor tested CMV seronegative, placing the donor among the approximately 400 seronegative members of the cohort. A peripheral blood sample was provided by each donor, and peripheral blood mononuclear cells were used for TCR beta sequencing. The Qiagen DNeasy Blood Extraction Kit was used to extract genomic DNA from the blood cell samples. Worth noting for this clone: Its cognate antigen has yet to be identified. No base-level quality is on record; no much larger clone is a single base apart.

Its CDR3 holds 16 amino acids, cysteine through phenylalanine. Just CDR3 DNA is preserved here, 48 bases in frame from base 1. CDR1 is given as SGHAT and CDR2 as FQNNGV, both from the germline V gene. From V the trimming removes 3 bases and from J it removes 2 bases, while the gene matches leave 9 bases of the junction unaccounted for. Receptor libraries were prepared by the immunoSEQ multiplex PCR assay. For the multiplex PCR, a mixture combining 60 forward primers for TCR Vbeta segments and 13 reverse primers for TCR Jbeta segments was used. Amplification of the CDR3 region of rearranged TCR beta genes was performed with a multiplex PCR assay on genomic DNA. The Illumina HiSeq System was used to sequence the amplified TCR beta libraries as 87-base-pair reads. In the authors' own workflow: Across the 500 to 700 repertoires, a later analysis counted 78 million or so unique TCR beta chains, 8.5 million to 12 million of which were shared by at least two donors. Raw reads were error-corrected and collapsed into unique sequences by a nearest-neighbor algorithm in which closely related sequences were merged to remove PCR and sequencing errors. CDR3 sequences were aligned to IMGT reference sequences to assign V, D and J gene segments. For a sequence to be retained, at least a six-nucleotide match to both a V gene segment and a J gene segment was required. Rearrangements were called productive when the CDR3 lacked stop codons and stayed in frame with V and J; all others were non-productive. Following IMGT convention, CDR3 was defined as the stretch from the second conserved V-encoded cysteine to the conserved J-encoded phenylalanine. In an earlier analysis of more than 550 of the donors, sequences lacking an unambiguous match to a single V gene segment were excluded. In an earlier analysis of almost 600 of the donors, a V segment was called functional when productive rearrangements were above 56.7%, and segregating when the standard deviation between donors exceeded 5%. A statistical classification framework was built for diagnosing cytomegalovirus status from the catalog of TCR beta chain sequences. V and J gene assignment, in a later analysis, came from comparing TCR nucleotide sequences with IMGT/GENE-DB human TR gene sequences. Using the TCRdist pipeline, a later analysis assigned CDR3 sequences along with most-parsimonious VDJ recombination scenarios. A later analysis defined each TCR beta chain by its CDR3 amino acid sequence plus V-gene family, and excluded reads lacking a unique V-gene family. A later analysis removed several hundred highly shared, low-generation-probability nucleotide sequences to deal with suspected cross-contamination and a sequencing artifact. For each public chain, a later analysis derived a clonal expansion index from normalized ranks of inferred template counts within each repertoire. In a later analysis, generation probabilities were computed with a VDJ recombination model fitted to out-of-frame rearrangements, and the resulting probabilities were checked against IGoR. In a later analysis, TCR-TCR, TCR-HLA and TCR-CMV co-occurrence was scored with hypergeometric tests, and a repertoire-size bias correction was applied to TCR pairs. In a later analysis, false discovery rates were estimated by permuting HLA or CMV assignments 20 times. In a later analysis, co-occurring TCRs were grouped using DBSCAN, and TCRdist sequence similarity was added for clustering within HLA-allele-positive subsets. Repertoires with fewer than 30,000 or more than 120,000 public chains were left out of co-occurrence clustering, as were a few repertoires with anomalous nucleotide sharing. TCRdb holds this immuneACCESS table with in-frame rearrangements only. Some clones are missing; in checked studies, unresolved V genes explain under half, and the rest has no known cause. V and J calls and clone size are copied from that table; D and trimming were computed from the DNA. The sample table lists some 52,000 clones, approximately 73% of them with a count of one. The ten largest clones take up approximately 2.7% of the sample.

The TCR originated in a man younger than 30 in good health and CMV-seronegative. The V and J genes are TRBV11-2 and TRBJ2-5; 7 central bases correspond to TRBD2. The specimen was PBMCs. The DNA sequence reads TGTGCCAGCAGCTTCGGTGGTGGGCGGGGGCAAGAGACCCAGTACTTC. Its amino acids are CASSFGGGRGQETQYF. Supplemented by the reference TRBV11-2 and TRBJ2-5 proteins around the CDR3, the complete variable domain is EAGVAQSPRYKIIEKRQSVAFWCNPISGHATLYWYQQILGQGPKLLIQFQNNGVVDDSQLPKDRFSAERLKGVDSTLKIQPAKLEDSAVYLCASSFGGGRGQETQYFGPGTRLLVL.